The 14 T cell receptor beta chains in this list originate from one sample, sequenced in a study of identical twins. TCRdb used MiXCR to reprocess the 5' RACE reads, holding one entry per CDR3 protein. The data contain about 280,000 distinct CDR3 sequences, approximately 8.5% of them seen just once; the ten biggest clones take up 2.1%. These data also featured in a second study, about yellow fever vaccine responses in identical twins.

Material for sequencing was memory (CD45RO+) T cells sorted from blood. These TCRs come from a woman between 18 and 30 years old in good health.

This clonotype was found many times. The rearrangement uses TRBV7-9 and TRBJ1-1; 9 bases agree with TRBD1. Germline V gene data show CDR1 as SEHNR and CDR2 as FQNEAQ (reference sequence). V lost 3 bases, J lost 8 bases, and 4 bases stayed unmatched. The CDR3 has 13 amino acids. The CDR3 DNA reads as TGTGCCAGCAGCTTCGGGACAGGGCGCGAAGCTTTCTTT. Its translation: CASSFGTGREAFF.

This clonotype was detected a few times. The chain couples TRBV7-8 to TRBJ2-7; D tentatively reads TRBD1 or TRBD2 (5 bases each). Trimming took 1 base from V and 4 from J, leaving 11 bases between them. Germline V gene data show CDR1 as SGHVS and CDR2 as FQNEAQ. The CDR3 is 14 amino acids. CDR3 coding DNA: TGTGCCAGCAGCTTAGGGGCTGGGGGTTACGAGCAGTACGTC. Translation: CASSLGAGGYEQYV.

Many counts were recorded for this clonotype. The chain is built from TRBV5-6 and TRBJ2-1; TRBD2 agrees at 15 bases. The CDR3 length is 19 residues. Per the germline V gene, CDR1 is SGHDT and CDR2 is YYEEEE. Trimming cost V 4 bases and J 0 bases; bases outside gene matches: 8. CDR3 sequence (DNA): TGTGCCAGCAGCCGCGAGGGACTAGCGGGGGGAAGCTCCTACAATGAGCAGTTCTTC. Protein: CASSREGLAGGSSYNEQFF.

The chain joins TRBV11-1 to TRBJ2-2; tentatively, D is TRBD1 or TRBD2 (5 bases each). The CDR3 runs 16 residues. V lost 8 bases and J 3 bases, leaving 19 bases between the germline ends. CDR1 is SGHAT and CDR2 is FQDESV in the germline V gene (reference sequence). The CDR3 nucleotides are TGTGCCAGCCGTTCGGGGCTAGCTTCGCACACCGGGGAGCTGTTTTTT. This gives the protein CASRSGLASHTGELFF.

The J gene is TRBJ1-2, the V gene TRBV27, with unresolved D. The CDR3 has 15 residues. The germline CDR1 and CDR2 sequences are MNHEY and SMNVEV (reference sequence). V dropped 0 bases and J dropped 0 bases, with 8 bases sitting between them. CDR3 coding DNA: TGTGCCAGCAGTTTATCGCCCGGATCTAACTATGGCTACACCTTC. This translates into CASSLSPGSNYGYTF.

This clonotype was counted many times. The chain has TRBV6-5 and TRBJ1-1, with a weak D call TRBD1 (5 bases). Looked up from germline, CDR1 is MNHEY and CDR2 is SVGAGI. Between the trimmed V and J ends, which lost 4 bases and 5 bases, there was a span of 17 bases. This CDR3 has 15 residues. As DNA, the CDR3 is TGTGCCAGCAGTTCCCTCGTTGGGGGTAGGACTGAAGCTTTCTTT. Amino acids: CASSSLVGGRTEAFF.

The table lists this clonotype with many counts. This chain joins TRBV7-8 and TRBJ2-1; 10 nucleotides align to TRBD2. Germline V gives CDR1 SGHVS, CDR2 FQNEAQ. With V trimmed by 5 bases and J by 3 bases, 7 bases remained unmatched. This CDR3 has 16 residues. Written as DNA, the CDR3 is TGTGCCAGCAGCACAGAGCGGGGGGGCTTCTACAATGAGCAGTTCTTC. It codes for CASSTERGGFYNEQFF.

This clonotype was counted only a few times. CDR3 DNA: TGCAGTGCTAGAGATCAAGACAGATCCTACGAGCAGTACTTC. This sequence encodes CSARDQDRSYEQYF. This chain connects TRBV20-1 to TRBJ2-7; D is perhaps TRBD1 (5 bases). Germline V CDR1 and CDR2: DFQATT, SNEGSKA (reference sequence). Trimming took off 0 bases at V and 1 base at J, with 10 bases between the two ends. The CDR3 length is 14 residues.

The chain couples TRBV28 to TRBJ2-2, with D maybe TRBD1 (6 bases). The V end lost 2 bases, the J end lost 5 bases, and 21 bases lay between the germline ends. CDR3 length: 18 residues. Germline values: CDR1 MDHEN, CDR2 SYDVKM. CDR3: CASSLTPSQGRLTGELFF. As DNA, the CDR3 is TGTGCCAGCAGTTTAACCCCATCGCAGGGGCGATTGACCGGGGAGCTGTTTTTT. Based on the CDR3 plus reference TRBV28 and TRBJ2-2, the full variable domain is DVKVTQSSRYLVKRTGEKVFLECVQDMDHENMFWYRQDPGLGLRLIYFSYDVKMKEKGDIPEGYSVSREKKERFSLILESASTNQTSMYLCASSLTPSQGRLTGELFFGEGSRLTVL.

This clonotype occurred many times. The chain couples TRBV10-3 to TRBJ2-6; D uncertain. The V end lost 3 bases, the J end lost 0 bases, and 9 bases lay between the germline ends. This CDR3 is built from 16 residues. Germline-derived CDR1 and CDR2 are ENHRY and SYGVKD. Here the CDR3 DNA reads TGTGCCATCAGTGATCCGTCACTCTCTGGGGCCAACGTCCTGACTTTC. Translating it yields CAISDPSLSGANVLTF.

This clonotype was observed a few times. The V and J genes are TRBV6-5 and TRBJ1-2; D remains ambiguous. The CDR3 has 13 amino acids. Trimming left V 6 bases short and J 7 bases short, with 15 bases between. Per the germline V gene, CDR1 is MNHEY and CDR2 is SVGAGI. The CDR3 spells CASSYDFFGGYTF. DNA of the CDR3: TGTGCCAGCAGCTACGACTTCTTCGGTGGCTACACCTTC.

Remarks on this clonotype: Since a much larger clone is just one base distant, this may be a read error. The V gene is TRBV7-8, the J gene TRBJ2-2; D not certain. The CDR3 has 13 residues. The V gene's germline CDR1 is SGHVS and CDR2 FQNEAQ. Trimming stripped 5 bases from V and 3 bases from J, with 7 bases between. In DNA form, the CDR3 reads TGTGCCAGCAGCCTCGGGCACACCGGGGAGCTGTTTTTT. This codes for CASSLGHTGELFF.

This clonotype was seen repeatedly, ten times or more. The chain employs TRBV15 and TRBJ2-1; 9 bases align to TRBD1. The CDR3 is made up of 16 amino acids. V shed 1 base and J 8 bases; nucleotides not matched to a gene: 9. Germline CDR1 reads LNHNV; CDR2 reads YYDKDF (reference sequence). The CDR3 DNA is TGTGCCACCAGCAGAGGATCGGGACAGGGTATCCATGAGCAGTTCTTC. Translating it yields CATSRGSGQGIHEQFF.

This clonotype was recorded many times. The rearrangement uses TRBV10-2 and TRBJ2-7; no firm D call. V was pared by 6 bases and J by 0 bases, with 9 bases between. Germline loops: CDR1 WSHSY, CDR2 SAAADI. CDR3 length: 13 residues. The CDR3 is CASRESPSYEQYF. The CDR3, as DNA: TGCGCCAGCAGGGAGAGCCCCTCCTACGAGCAGTACTTC.